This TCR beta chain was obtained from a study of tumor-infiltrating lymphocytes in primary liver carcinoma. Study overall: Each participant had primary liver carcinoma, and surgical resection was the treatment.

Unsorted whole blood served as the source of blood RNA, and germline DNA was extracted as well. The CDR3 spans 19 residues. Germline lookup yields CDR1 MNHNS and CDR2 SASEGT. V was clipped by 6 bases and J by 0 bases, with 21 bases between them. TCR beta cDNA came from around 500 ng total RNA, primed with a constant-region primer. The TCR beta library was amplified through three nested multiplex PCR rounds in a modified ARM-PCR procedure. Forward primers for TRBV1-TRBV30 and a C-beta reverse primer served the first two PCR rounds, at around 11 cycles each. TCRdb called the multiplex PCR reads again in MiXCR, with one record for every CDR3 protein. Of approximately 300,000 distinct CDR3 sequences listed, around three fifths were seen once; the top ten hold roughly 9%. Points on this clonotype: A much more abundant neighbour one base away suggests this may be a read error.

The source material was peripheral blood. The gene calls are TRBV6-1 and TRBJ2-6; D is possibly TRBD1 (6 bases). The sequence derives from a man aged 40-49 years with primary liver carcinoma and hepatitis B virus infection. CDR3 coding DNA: TGTGCCAGCAGGGCCTTTCAGGGCAGGGGCCACTCTGGGGCCAACGTCCTGACTTTC. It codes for CASRAFQGRGHSGANVLTF.